The 27 T cell receptor beta chains reported below all come from one sample, sequenced in a study of blood T cells in healthy people across ages (dated by TCRdb to 2013 to 2016). To prepare the library, 5' RACE was applied. These reads were obtained on an Illumina HiSeq 2500. A second PCR of roughly 6 to 11 cycles was run with a J-beta primer mix and a sample-barcoded 5' primer. TCRdb trimmed the raw reads at Q25, called clones with MiXCR and kept productive beta chains. Each CDR3 protein appears once, grouped with its most common genes and DNA. Recorded for this sample are 1.5 million to 2 million distinct CDR3 sequences; 28% of them occurred a single time. The ten largest clones add up to roughly 8.2% of the sample. Sequencing was done on a sample of blood. These receptors all come from a woman younger than 45 in good health.

This clonotype was seen a few times. The genes are TRBV7-9 and TRBJ1-1; no clear D gene. V was trimmed by 2 bases and J by 4 bases, leaving 8 bases between them. The CDR3 is 13 amino acids. In germline, CDR1 is SEHNR, CDR2 FQNEAQ (reference sequence). CDR3 bases: TGTGCCAGCAGCTTAAACAGCCGCACTGAAGCTTTCTTT. Translation gives CASSLNSRTEAFF. The full variable domain, completed using reference TRBV7-9 and TRBJ1-1, is DTGVSQNPRHKITKRGQNVTFRCDPISEHNRLYWYRQTLGQGPEFLTYFQNEAQLEKSRLLSDRFSAERPKGSFSTLEIQRTEQGDSAMYLCASSLNSRTEAFFGQGTRLTVV.

At least ten counts were recorded for this clonotype. This rearrangement joins TRBV12-3 or TRBV12-4 to TRBJ2-1; 9 positions agree with TRBD2. The length of the CDR3 is 13 residues. J gave up 10 bases and V 6 bases, and 7 bases lay outside the gene matches. The CDR3 reads CASRGTSFVEQFF. The DNA of the CDR3 is TGTGCCAGCAGAGGGACTAGCTTTGTGGAGCAGTTCTTC.

The genes are TRBV6-6 and TRBJ2-1; D is perhaps TRBD2 (6 bases). The V end was cut by 7 bases, the J end by 3 bases, with 22 bases between. Germline loops: CDR1 MNHNY, CDR2 SVGAGI (reference sequence). The CDR3 length is 17 residues. The CDR3 spells CASNSLEGVADYNEQFF. The CDR3 region has the DNA TGTGCCAGCAACTCCCTAGAGGGAGTAGCGGACTACAATGAGCAGTTCTTC.

The CDR3 sequence: CSALKGTSGAVGSYNEQFF. The CDR3 DNA reads TGCAGTGCTCTTAAAGGGACTAGCGGGGCGGTAGGGTCCTACAATGAGCAGTTCTTC. The chain links TRBV20-1 to TRBJ2-1; the match to TRBD2 covers 13 bases. CDR3 length: 19 amino acids. Germline V CDR1 and CDR2: DFQATT, SNEGSKA (reference sequence). J gave up 1 base and V 5 bases, and 14 bases lay outside the gene matches.

In its sample, this clonotype was seen a few times. The V and J genes are TRBV2 and TRBJ1-5; the D gene is possibly TRBD1 (6 bases). Germline CDR1 is SNHLY and CDR2 is FYNNEI. Trimming shortened V by 8 bases and J by 7 bases, and 18 bases separated the two germline ends. This CDR3 has 14 residues. CDR3 bases: TGTGCCAGCCACGATTACAGGGTTAACCAGCCCCAGCATTTT. Translation: CASHDYRVNQPQHF.

As for this clonotype: This could be a read error, since a much larger clone is one nucleotide away. This CDR3 is CASSQAQLSYNEQFF. In nucleotides, the CDR3 is TGCGCCAGCAGCCAAGCCCAGCTCAGCTACAATGAGCAGTTCTTC. The chain joins TRBV4-1 to TRBJ2-1, with D hard to call. Trimming took off 1 base at V and 3 bases at J, with 10 bases between the two ends. The CDR3 totals 15 residues. CDR1 and CDR2 (germline): MGHRA, YSYEKL.

This clonotype was picked up many times. The chain combines TRBV5-1 with TRBJ2-1; D not certain. Germline V CDR1 and CDR2: SGHRS, YFSETQ. The CDR3 sequence is 15 residues long. The V end lost 0 bases, the J end lost 9 bases, and 16 bases lay between the germline ends. CDR3 protein: CASSLEVGKLSEQFF. DNA for the CDR3: TGCGCCAGCAGCTTGGAGGTAGGGAAATTAAGTGAGCAGTTCTTC. Complete variable domain (other parts from reference TRBV5-1 and TRBJ2-1): KAGVTQTPRYLIKTRGQQVTLSCSPISGHRSVSWYQQTPGQGLQFLFEYFSETQRNKGNFPGRFSGRQFSNSRSEMNVSTLELGDSALYLCASSLEVGKLSEQFFGPGTRLTVL.

V and J are TRBV12-3 or TRBV12-4 and TRBJ1-1; possible D gene TRBD1, 6 bases. V was pared by 5 bases and J by 1 base, with 11 bases between. The length of the CDR3 is 14 residues. CDR3 bases: TGTGCCAGCAGTATGGGACACGAGAACACTGAAGCTTTCTTT. Amino acid sequence: CASSMGHENTEAFF.

The gene calls are TRBV29-1 and TRBJ2-1; 8 bases align to TRBD2. CDR3 length: 13 amino acids. Trimming removed 6 bases from V and 10 bases from J; junction bases left unmatched: 11. Germline assignment: CDR1 SQVTM and CDR2 ANQGSEA. The CDR3 protein is CSVAGGSSYEQFF. The CDR3 bases are TGCAGCGTCGCGGGAGGTAGCTCCTACGAGCAGTTCTTC.

This clonotype was counted ten times or more. The chain couples TRBV12-3 or TRBV12-4 to TRBJ2-7; 13 bases line up with TRBD2. Trimming took 5 bases from V and 3 from J; bases not matched to a gene: 7. The CDR3 loop spans 16 amino acids. CDR3 amino acids: CASSQGLAGLGYEQYF. In DNA, the CDR3 is TGTGCCAGCAGTCAGGGACTAGCGGGGTTGGGCTACGAGCAGTACTTC.

This clonotype was picked up a small number of times. V and J are TRBV20-1 and TRBJ2-7, with 10 positions matching TRBD2. V trimming: 6 bases; J trimming: 0 bases; junction bases outside the gene matches: 2. Per germline, CDR1 DFQATT and CDR2 SNEGSKA (reference sequence). The CDR3 spans 13 residues. The CDR3 DNA reads as TGCAGTGCGCAGCGGGAGGGCTCCTACGAGCAGTACTTC. This gives the protein CSAQREGSYEQYF.

This rearrangement joins TRBV7-2 to TRBJ2-5; weak D call: TRBD2 (5 bases). The CDR3 sequence is 12 residues long. V shed 3 bases and J shed 7 bases, with 9 bases lying between them. CDR1 is SGHTA, CDR2 FQGNSA, per germline. The CDR3 DNA reads TGTGCCAGCAGCTTCCGGACTGGGACCCAGTACTTC. Protein sequence: CASSFRTGTQYF.

This clonotype was seen repeatedly, ten times or more. The rearrangement joins TRBV29-1 to TRBJ2-1; D is possibly TRBD2 (6 bases). The CDR3 runs 13 residues. Germline CDR1 is SQVTM and CDR2 is ANQGSEA. V was cut by 5 bases and J by 7 bases, with 15 bases left in between. This chain's CDR3 is CSVRRGAGNEQFF. Here the CDR3 DNA reads TGCAGCGTTAGACGAGGGGCGGGGAATGAGCAGTTCTTC.

This clonotype was seen a few times. The V call is TRBV12-3 or TRBV12-4, the J call TRBJ2-1; TRBD1 matches at 7 bases. The CDR3 covers 13 residues. V lost 6 bases and J lost 8; bases outside the gene matches: 7. Written as DNA, the CDR3 is TGTGCCAGCAGGTCGGACAGGCCGGATGAGCAGTTCTTC. Its protein product is CASRSDRPDEQFF.

The chain employs TRBV29-1 and TRBJ2-3; D is ambiguous. This CDR3 spans 13 amino acids. The ends were cut back, 6 bases at V and 2 bases at J, with 12 bases in the middle. Germline V lookup: CDR1 SQVTM, CDR2 ANQGSEA. CDR3 protein: CSVAADDTDTQYF. CDR3 DNA sequence: TGCAGCGTAGCTGCGGACGACACAGATACGCAGTATTTT.

This clonotype came up a few times. The DNA for the CDR3 is TGTGCCAGCAGCCAAAAGCGCGTTGGCTCCTACGAGCAGTACTTC. This encodes CASSQKRVGSYEQYF. J is TRBJ2-7 and V is TRBV14; D remains unclear. The V and J ends lost 2 bases and 0 bases respectively, with 11 bases between them. CDR3 length: 15 residues. Germline CDR1 is SGHDN and CDR2 is FVKESK. The whole variable domain, filled in from reference TRBV14 and TRBJ2-7, reads EAGVTQFPSHSVIEKGQTVTLRCDPISGHDNLYWYRRVMGKEIKFLLHFVKESKQDESGMPNNRFLAERTGGTYSTLKVQPAELEDSGVYFCASSQKRVGSYEQYFGPGTRLTVT.

This clonotype has a handful of counts. The genes are TRBV10-3 and TRBJ1-6; 7 bases are shared with TRBD1. The CDR3 runs 13 residues. V lost 8 bases and J lost 8; bases outside the gene matches: 6. CDR1 and CDR2 (germline): ENHRY, SYGVKD. This CDR3 is CAIGGTADSPLHF. In DNA, the CDR3 is TGTGCCATCGGGGGGACAGCGGATTCACCCCTCCACTTT.

The rearrangement joins TRBV20-1 to TRBJ1-2; D unclear. The V end was cut by 4 bases, the J end by 8 bases, with 14 bases between. This CDR3 region has 12 residues. The germline gives CDR1 DFQATT, CDR2 SNEGSKA (reference sequence). The CDR3 DNA sequence: TGCAGTGCTACTGAGGGAGCAGCGGGCTACACCTTC. Translating gives CSATEGAAGYTF.

The sample holds a few counts of this clonotype. A much larger clone lies a single base off, so this may be a read error. V usage is TRBV29-1 and J usage is TRBJ2-7; D is undetermined. The CDR3 length is 12 residues. V lost 7 bases and J lost 4, with 14 bases in between. Germline V lookup: CDR1 SQVTM, CDR2 ANQGSEA. The CDR3 sequence is CSGAGSLYEQYF. DNA for the CDR3: TGCAGCGGAGCCGGGTCTTTGTACGAGCAGTACTTC.

The chain recombines TRBV20-1 with TRBJ2-7, with 7 bases that match TRBD2. V was pared by 1 base and J by 5 bases, with 8 bases of the junction left unmatched. Germline V gives CDR1 DFQATT, CDR2 SNEGSKA (reference sequence). This CDR3 region has 14 residues. CDR3 sequence reads: CSARGGRALNEQYF. The CDR3 DNA reads as TGCAGTGCTAGAGGGGGGAGGGCCTTGAACGAGCAGTACTTC.

This clonotype was seen a few times. The chain is built from TRBV2 and TRBJ1-2, with D unclear. Germline V CDR1 and CDR2: SNHLY, FYNNEI. The CDR3 totals 12 residues. V was trimmed by 4 bases and J by 6 bases, leaving 9 bases between them. This CDR3 is CASSGTPNGYTF. The CDR3 DNA is TGTGCCAGCAGTGGGACCCCCAATGGCTACACCTTC.

This rearrangement joins TRBV28 to TRBJ1-2; the D gene is possibly TRBD1 (6 bases). Between the trimmed V and J ends, which lost 10 bases and 2 bases, there was a span of 11 bases. The CDR3 is 12 residues long. CDR1 is MDHEN, CDR2 SYDVKM, per germline. CDR3 region: CANGDNNYGYTF. The CDR3 DNA reads TGTGCCAACGGGGACAACAACTATGGCTACACCTTC.

The V gene is TRBV29-1, the J gene TRBJ1-2, with D unresolved. This CDR3 region has 14 residues. Germline loops: CDR1 SQVTM, CDR2 ANQGSEA. The V gene lost 0 bases and the J gene lost 1 base, with 9 bases spanning the gap. The CDR3 DNA sequence: TGCAGCGTTGAAGATCCAGACGGTAACTATGGCTACACCTTC. Translated: CSVEDPDGNYGYTF. Looking up the rest from reference TRBV29-1 and TRBJ1-2 gives the full variable domain: SAVISQKPSRDICQRGTSLTIQCQVDSQVTMMFWYRQQPGQSLTLIATANQGSEATYESGFVIDKFPISRPNLTFSTLTVSNMSPEDSSIYLCSVEDPDGNYGYTFGSGTRLTVV.

This clonotype was seen a handful of times. The J gene is TRBJ1-6, the V gene TRBV20-1; TRBD1 matches at 7 bases. This CDR3 region has 14 residues. The germline CDR1 and CDR2 sequences are DFQATT and SNEGSKA (reference sequence). V gave up 3 bases and J gave up 5 bases; unmatched junction bases: 4. CDR3 bases: TGCAGTGCTAGCCGGGACAGCGATAATTCACCCCTCCACTTT. This sequence encodes CSASRDSDNSPLHF.

The chain employs TRBV3-1 and TRBJ2-7; possible D gene TRBD1, 5 bases. Trimming took off 2 bases at V and 5 bases at J, with 16 bases between the two ends. This CDR3 is 15 amino acids long. Germline V gene data show CDR1 as LGHDT and CDR2 as YNNKEL (reference sequence). CDR3 in DNA: TGTGCCAGCAGCCAATCCCCAGGGCCAAGCAACGAGCAGTACTTC. Encoded protein: CASSQSPGPSNEQYF.

CDR3 residues: CSVSQETQYF. CDR3 DNA sequence: TGCAGCGTTTCCCAAGAGACCCAGTACTTC. V is TRBV29-1 and J is TRBJ2-5; D is unclear. With 5 bases removed from V and 1 base from J, the gap between germline ends came to 2 bases. The CDR3 sequence is 10 residues long. The germline V gene encodes CDR1 SQVTM and CDR2 ANQGSEA. The full variable domain, rest sourced from reference TRBV29-1 and TRBJ2-5, is SAVISQKPSRDICQRGTSLTIQCQVDSQVTMMFWYRQQPGQSLTLIATANQGSEATYESGFVIDKFPISRPNLTFSTLTVSNMSPEDSSIYLCSVSQETQYFGPGTRLLVL.

This clonotype was counted many times. The V gene is TRBV7-6, the J gene TRBJ2-3, with TRBD1 as a possible D gene (6 bases). The V gene lost 5 bases and the J gene lost 2 bases, with 14 bases spanning the gap. There are 15 residues in the CDR3. Germline-derived CDR1 and CDR2 are SGHVS and FNYEAQ. The CDR3 reads CASSARTEPTDTQYF. The DNA for the CDR3 is TGTGCCAGCAGCGCCAGGACAGAGCCCACAGATACGCAGTATTTT.